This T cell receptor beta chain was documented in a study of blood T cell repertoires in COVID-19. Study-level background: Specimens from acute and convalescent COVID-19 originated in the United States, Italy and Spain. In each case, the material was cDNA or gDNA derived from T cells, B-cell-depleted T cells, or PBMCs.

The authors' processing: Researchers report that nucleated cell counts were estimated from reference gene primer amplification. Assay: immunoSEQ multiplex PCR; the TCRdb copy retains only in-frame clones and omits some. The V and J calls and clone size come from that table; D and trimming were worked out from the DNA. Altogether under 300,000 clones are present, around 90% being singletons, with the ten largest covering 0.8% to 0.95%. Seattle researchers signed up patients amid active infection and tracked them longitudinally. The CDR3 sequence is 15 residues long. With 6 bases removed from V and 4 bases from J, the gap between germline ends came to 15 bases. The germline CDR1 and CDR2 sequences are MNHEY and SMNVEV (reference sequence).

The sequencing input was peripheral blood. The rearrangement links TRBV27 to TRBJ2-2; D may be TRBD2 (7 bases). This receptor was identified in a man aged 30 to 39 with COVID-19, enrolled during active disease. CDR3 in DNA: TGTGCCAGCAGCGTAGGGGGGAGGGCCACCGGGGAGCTGTTTTTT. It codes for CASSVGGRATGELFF.